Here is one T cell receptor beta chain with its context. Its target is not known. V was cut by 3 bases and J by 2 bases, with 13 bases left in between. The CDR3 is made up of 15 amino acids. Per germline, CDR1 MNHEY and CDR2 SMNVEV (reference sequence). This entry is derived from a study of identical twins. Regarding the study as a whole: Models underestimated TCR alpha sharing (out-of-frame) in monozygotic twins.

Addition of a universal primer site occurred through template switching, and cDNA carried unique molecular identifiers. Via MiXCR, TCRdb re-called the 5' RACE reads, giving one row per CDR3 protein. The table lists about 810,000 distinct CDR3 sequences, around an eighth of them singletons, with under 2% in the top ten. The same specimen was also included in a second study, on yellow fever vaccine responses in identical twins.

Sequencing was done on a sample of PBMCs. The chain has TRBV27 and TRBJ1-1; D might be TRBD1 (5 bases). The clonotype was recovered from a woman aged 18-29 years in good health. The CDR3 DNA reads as TGTGCCAGCAGTTTTGTGAAGGGACGTAACACTGAAGCTTTCTTT. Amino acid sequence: CASSFVKGRNTEAFF.